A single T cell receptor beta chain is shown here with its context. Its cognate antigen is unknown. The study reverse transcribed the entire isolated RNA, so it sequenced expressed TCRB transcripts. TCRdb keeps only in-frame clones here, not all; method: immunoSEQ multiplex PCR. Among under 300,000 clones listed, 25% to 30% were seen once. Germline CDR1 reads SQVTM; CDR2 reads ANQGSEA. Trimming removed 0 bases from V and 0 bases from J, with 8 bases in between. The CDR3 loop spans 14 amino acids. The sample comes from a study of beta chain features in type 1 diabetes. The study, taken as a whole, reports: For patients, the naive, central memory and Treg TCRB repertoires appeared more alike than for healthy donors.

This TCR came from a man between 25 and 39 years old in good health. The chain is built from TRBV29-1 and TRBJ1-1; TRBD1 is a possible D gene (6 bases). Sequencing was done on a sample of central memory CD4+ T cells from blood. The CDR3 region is CSVEDGTMNTEAFF. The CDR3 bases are TGCAGCGTTGAAGACGGGACAATGAACACTGAAGCTTTCTTT.